One T cell receptor (beta chain) is described in this entry. What it binds is not known. The data were taken from a study of human T cells and chemical hapten exposure. Study-wide points: No change in TCRs above 1 in 1000 frequency was produced by DPC sensitization.

Germline values: CDR1 SGHTA, CDR2 FQGNSA. With 4 bases clipped from V and 5 bases from J, the junction kept 5 bases outside the gene matches. The CDR3 covers 15 residues. Time point in this sample: healthy volunteer bleed at 2 weeks. The starting material, unfractionated whole blood, was used for total RNA extraction. Each cDNA molecule in the library carried unique molecular identifiers. Original data processing: Per sample, the median was roughly 96,000 TCRs, with values from around 24,000 to 710,000. In TCRdb, the RACE reads were re-called with MiXCR into one record per CDR3 protein. The V and J calls were not made by the authors but by TCRdb's processing. The table includes about 130,000 distinct CDR3 sequences, approximately 9.5% detected once.

The rearrangement uses TRBV7-2 and TRBJ1-4; 9 positions match TRBD1. The receptor was derived from a male donor in good health. Some clones in this sample may be carry-over from other donors' samples. The sample was whole blood. The DNA for the CDR3 is TGTGCCAGCAGCTACTCCGGGACAGGGAATGAAAAACTGTTTTTT. It yields the protein CASSYSGTGNEKLFF.